This T cell receptor (beta chain) was identified in a study of T cell responses to AZD1222 COVID-19 vaccine. Study information: Second-dose recipients at about 4 or about 12 weeks were treated as one pooled group.

The protocol was immunoSEQ multiplex PCR, while the TCRdb copy is restricted to in-frame clones and leaves out a portion. The profile shows some 200,000 clones, around 90% of them singletons. Looked up from germline, CDR1 is MDHEN and CDR2 is SYDVKM. Losses at the gene ends were 5 bases for V and 1 base for J; bases not matched to a gene: 6. The CDR3 runs to 18 residues. The origin of this receptor is an adult in good health. The input for sequencing was peripheral blood, taken on day 0 of AZD1222 vaccination. V gene TRBV28 combines with J gene TRBJ2-2; 14 bases match TRBD2. CDR3 sequence: CASSPRTSGRQNTGELFF. As DNA, the CDR3 is TGTGCCAGCAGTCCCCGGACTAGCGGGAGGCAGAACACCGGGGAGCTGTTTTTT. Filled out from reference TRBV28 and TRBJ2-2, the complete variable domain reads DVKVTQSSRYLVKRTGEKVFLECVQDMDHENMFWYRQDPGLGLRLIYFSYDVKMKEKGDIPEGYSVSREKKERFSLILESASTNQTSMYLCASSPRTSGRQNTGELFFGEGSRLTVL.